These 8 T cell receptor beta chains came from one sample sequenced in a study of blood T cell repertoires in COVID-19. Profiling relied on immunoSEQ multiplex PCR, and the TCRdb table lists in-frame clones only, not all of them. The sample holds 250,000 to 300,000 clones, 75% to 90% seen once. The material sequenced was peripheral blood. Source of these receptors: a woman between 65 and 79 years old with COVID-19, enrolled during active disease.

The rearrangement uses TRBV6-5 and TRBJ1-1; 7 bases map to TRBD1. There are 15 residues in the CDR3. The germline CDR1 and CDR2 sequences are MNHEY and SVGAGI. With 7 bases clipped from V and 2 bases from J, the junction kept 10 bases outside the gene matches. As DNA, the CDR3 is TGTGCCAGCACTCCCCCCGGGACAGTTAACACTGAAGCTTTCTTT. Translation: CASTPPGTVNTEAFF.

V gene TRBV14 combines with J gene TRBJ2-7; 7 nucleotides agree with TRBD1. The CDR3 totals 12 residues. V trimming: 5 bases; J trimming: 9 bases; junction bases outside the gene matches: 7. Germline-derived CDR1 and CDR2 are SGHDN and FVKESK. The DNA of the CDR3 is TGTGCCAGCAGCTCCGACAGGGCGAGGCAGTACTTC. It is translated as CASSSDRARQYF. Looking up the rest from reference TRBV14 and TRBJ2-7 gives the full variable domain: EAGVTQFPSHSVIEKGQTVTLRCDPISGHDNLYWYRRVMGKEIKFLLHFVKESKQDESGMPNNRFLAERTGGTYSTLKVQPAELEDSGVYFCASSSDRARQYFGPGTRLTVT.

This chain connects TRBV30 to TRBJ2-1, with 11 nucleotides matching TRBD2. CDR3 length equals 14 residues. Germline CDR1 GTSNPN, CDR2 SVGIG (reference sequence). Trimming took 2 bases from V and 4 from J; bases not matched to a gene: 1. CDR3 sequence: CAWSRLAGYNEQFF. CDR3 sequence (DNA): TGTGCCTGGAGTCGACTAGCGGGATACAATGAGCAGTTCTTC.

CDR3 coding DNA: TGTGCCAGCAGTTTAATCTTCGGGGGTCCTGAAGCTTTCTTT. This encodes CASSLIFGGPEAFF. The chain has TRBV27 and TRBJ1-1; D might be TRBD1 (5 bases). Germline values: CDR1 MNHEY, CDR2 SMNVEV (reference sequence). The CDR3 consists of 14 residues. V lost 2 bases and J 6 bases, leaving 13 bases between the germline ends.

The V and J genes are TRBV24-1 and TRBJ2-3; D gene uncertain. Between the trimmed V and J ends, which lost 3 bases and 6 bases, there was a span of 12 bases. The CDR3 consists of 14 residues. From germline, CDR1 is KGHDR and CDR2 SFDVKD. The CDR3 protein is CATSDPLRADTQYF. The CDR3 DNA reads as TGTGCCACCAGTGATCCCCTCCGTGCGGATACGCAGTATTTT.

J is TRBJ2-7 and V is TRBV5-6; D not resolved. Looked up from germline, CDR1 is SGHDT and CDR2 is YYEEEE. The V end was cut by 4 bases, the J end by 0 bases, with 8 bases between. The CDR3 is made up of 13 amino acids. CDR3 loop: CASSRSISYEQYF. The CDR3 region has the DNA TGTGCCAGCAGCCGGTCGATCTCCTACGAGCAGTACTTC.

The chain combines TRBV2 with TRBJ1-5; 9 nucleotides line up with TRBD1. The germline gives CDR1 SNHLY, CDR2 FYNNEI. The CDR3 is made up of 13 amino acids. J was trimmed by 7 bases and V by 6 bases; bases with no gene match: 4. CDR3 nucleotides: TGTGCCAGCAGCCGGGACAGGGTCCAGCCCCAGCATTTT. Protein sequence: CASSRDRVQPQHF.

J is TRBJ1-3 and V is TRBV3-1 (or the pseudogene TRBV3-2); tentative D call: TRBD1 (6 bases). The CDR3 loop spans 15 amino acids. With 2 bases removed from V and 7 bases from J, the gap between germline ends came to 15 bases. Germline V lookup: CDR1 LGHDT, CDR2 YNNKEL (reference sequence). CDR3 region: CASSQPLDRLNTIYF. CDR3 bases: TGTGCCAGCAGCCAACCCTTAGACAGGTTGAACACCATATATTTT.